This T cell receptor (beta chain) was sequenced during a study of cytotoxic CD8 clonotypes in ibrutinib-treated CLL. Germline V gene data show CDR1 as SEHNR and CDR2 as FQNEAQ (reference sequence). V shed 3 bases and J shed 4 bases, with 19 bases lying between them. The CDR3 sequence is 17 residues long. Using immunoSEQ multiplex PCR, the repertoire was profiled, and TCRdb retains in-frame clones only, with some absent. The repertoire consists of fewer than 400,000 clones, with over 55% occurring once and the leading ten covering roughly 6.7%. This clonotype was sampled from a human donor with chronic lymphocytic leukemia. V usage is TRBV7-9 and J usage is TRBJ1-5, with D possibly matching TRBD1 (6 bases). Sequences were derived from PBMCs, sampled after 36 months of ibrutinib treatment. CDR3 protein: CASSLAGTSGTNQPQHF. The CDR3, as DNA: TGTGCCAGCAGCTTGGCCGGGACATCGGGGACTAATCAGCCCCAGCATTTT.